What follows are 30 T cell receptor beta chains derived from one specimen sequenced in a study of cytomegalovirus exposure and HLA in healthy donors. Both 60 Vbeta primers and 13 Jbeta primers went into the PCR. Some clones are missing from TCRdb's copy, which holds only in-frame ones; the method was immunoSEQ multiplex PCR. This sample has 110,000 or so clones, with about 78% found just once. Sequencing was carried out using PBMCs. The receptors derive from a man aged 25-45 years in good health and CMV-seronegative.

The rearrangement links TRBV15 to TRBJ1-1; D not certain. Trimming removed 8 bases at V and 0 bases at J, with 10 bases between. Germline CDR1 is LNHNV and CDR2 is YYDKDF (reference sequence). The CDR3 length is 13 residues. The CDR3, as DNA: TGTGCCACCGGTTCGAGGGTGAACACTGAAGCTTTCTTT. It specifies CATGSRVNTEAFF.

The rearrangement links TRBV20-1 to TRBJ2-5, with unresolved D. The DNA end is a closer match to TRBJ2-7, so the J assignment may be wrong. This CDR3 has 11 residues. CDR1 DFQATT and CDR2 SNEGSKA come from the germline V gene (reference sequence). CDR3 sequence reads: CSASLAYEQYF. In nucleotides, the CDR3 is TGCAGTGCTAGTTTAGCCTACGAGCAGTACTTC.

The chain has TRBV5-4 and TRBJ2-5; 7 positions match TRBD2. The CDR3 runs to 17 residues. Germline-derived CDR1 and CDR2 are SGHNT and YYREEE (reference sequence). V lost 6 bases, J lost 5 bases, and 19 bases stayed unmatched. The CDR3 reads CASTTGRSGIGLETQYF. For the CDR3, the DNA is TGTGCCAGCACCACGGGGAGGAGCGGGATAGGGCTGGAGACCCAGTACTTC.

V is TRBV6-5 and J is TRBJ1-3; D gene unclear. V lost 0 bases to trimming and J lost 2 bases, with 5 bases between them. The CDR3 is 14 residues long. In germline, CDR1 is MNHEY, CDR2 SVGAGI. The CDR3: CASSYSYTGNTIYF. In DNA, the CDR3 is TGTGCCAGCAGTTACTCGTACACTGGAAACACCATATATTTT.

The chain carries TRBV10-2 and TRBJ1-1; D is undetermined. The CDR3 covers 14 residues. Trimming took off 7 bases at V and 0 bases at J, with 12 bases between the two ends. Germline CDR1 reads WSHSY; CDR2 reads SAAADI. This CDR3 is CASKVGPMNTEAFF. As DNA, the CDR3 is TGCGCCAGCAAAGTTGGGCCGATGAACACTGAAGCTTTCTTT.

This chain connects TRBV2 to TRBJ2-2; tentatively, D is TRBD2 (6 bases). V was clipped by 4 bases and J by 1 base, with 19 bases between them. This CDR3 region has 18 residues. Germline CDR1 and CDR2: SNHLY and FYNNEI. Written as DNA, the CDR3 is TGTGCCAGCAGTGTGGGGGTTTTCGGCGGGATGAACACCGGGGAGCTGTTTTTT. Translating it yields CASSVGVFGGMNTGELFF.

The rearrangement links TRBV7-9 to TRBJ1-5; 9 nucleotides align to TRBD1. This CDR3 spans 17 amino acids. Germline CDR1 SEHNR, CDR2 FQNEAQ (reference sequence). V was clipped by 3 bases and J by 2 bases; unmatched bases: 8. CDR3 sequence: CASSLGQGGIGNQPQHF. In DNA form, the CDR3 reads TGTGCCAGCAGCTTGGGACAGGGTGGAATTGGCAATCAGCCCCAGCATTTT. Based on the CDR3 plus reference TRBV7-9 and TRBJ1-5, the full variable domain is DTGVSQNPRHKITKRGQNVTFRCDPISEHNRLYWYRQTLGQGPEFLTYFQNEAQLEKSRLLSDRFSAERPKGSFSTLEIQRTEQGDSAMYLCASSLGQGGIGNQPQHFGDGTRLSIL.

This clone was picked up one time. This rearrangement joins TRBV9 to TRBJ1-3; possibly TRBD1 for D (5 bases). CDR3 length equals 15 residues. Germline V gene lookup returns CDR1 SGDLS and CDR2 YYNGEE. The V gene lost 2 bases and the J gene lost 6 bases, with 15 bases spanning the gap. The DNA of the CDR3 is TGTGCCAGCAGCGTGGGGGAGGGGTGGGCAAACACCATATATTTT. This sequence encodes CASSVGEGWANTIYF.

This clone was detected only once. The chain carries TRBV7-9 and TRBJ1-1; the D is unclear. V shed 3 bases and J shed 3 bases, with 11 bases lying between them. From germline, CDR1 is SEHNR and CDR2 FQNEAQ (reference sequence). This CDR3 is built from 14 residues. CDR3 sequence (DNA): TGTGCCAGCAGCTTCGACACCCGGTACACTGAAGCTTTCTTT. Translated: CASSFDTRYTEAFF.

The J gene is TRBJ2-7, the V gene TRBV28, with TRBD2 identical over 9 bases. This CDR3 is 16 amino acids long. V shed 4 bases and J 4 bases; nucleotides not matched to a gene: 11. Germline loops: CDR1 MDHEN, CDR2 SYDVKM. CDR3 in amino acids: CASSSWDSGSSYEQYF. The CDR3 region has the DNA TGTGCCAGCAGTTCTTGGGATAGCGGGAGTTCGTACGAGCAGTACTTC.

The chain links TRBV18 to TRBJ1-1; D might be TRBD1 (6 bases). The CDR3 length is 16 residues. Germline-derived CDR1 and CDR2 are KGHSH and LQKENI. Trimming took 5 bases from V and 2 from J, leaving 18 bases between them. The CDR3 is CASSTRTAIPNTEAFF. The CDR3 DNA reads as TGTGCCAGCTCAACGCGGACAGCCATTCCTAACACTGAAGCTTTCTTT.

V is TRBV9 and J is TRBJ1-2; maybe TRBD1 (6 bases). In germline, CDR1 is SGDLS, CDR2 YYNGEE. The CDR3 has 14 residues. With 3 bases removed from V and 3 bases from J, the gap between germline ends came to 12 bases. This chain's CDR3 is CASSAQGRDYGYTF. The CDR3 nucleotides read TGTGCCAGCAGCGCACAGGGTCGGGACTATGGCTACACCTTC.

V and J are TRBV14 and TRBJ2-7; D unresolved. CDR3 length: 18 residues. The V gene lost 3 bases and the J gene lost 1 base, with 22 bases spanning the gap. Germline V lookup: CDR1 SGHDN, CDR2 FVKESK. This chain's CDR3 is CASSQRPSLKRASYEQYF. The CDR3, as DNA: TGTGCCAGCAGCCAGAGGCCCTCCCTAAAACGAGCGTCCTACGAGCAGTACTTC.

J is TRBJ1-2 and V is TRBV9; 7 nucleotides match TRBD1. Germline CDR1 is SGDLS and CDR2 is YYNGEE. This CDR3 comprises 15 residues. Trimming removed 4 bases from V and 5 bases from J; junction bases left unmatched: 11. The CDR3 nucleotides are TGTGCCAGCAGCCCGAGGGACAGCTTCATATATGGCTACACCTTC. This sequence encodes CASSPRDSFIYGYTF.

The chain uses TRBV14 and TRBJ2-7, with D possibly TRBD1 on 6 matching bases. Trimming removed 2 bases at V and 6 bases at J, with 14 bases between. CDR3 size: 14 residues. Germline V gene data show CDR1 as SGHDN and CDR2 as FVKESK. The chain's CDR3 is CASSQTDSSLEQYF. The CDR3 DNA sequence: TGTGCCAGCAGCCAAACGGACAGTTCCCTCGAGCAGTACTTC.

The CDR3 spells CASSQDVSWGYEQYF. In DNA form, the CDR3 reads TGCGCCAGCAGCCAAGATGTCTCCTGGGGCTACGAGCAGTACTTC. The V call is TRBV4-3, the J call TRBJ2-5, with no clear D. The DNA end lines up better with TRBJ2-7; the J call may be wrong. In germline, CDR1 is LGHNA, CDR2 YSLEER. The CDR3 runs 15 residues.

This CDR3 reads CASRTRTSGPYEQYF. For the CDR3, the DNA is TGTGCCAGCAGAACAAGGACTAGCGGGCCCTACGAGCAGTACTTC. This sequence joins TRBV6-6 and TRBJ2-7; TRBD2 matches at 11 bases. The V segment lost 6 bases and the J segment 2 bases; nucleotides outside the gene matches: 6. This CDR3 has 15 amino acids. Per the germline V gene, CDR1 is MNHNY and CDR2 is SVGAGI (reference sequence).

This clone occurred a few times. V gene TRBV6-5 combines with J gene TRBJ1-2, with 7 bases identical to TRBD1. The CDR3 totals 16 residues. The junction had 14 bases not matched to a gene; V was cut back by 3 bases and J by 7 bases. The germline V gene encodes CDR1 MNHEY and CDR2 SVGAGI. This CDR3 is CASSYSGQCRSCGYTF. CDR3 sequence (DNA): TGTGCCAGCAGTTATTCGGGACAGTGTCGGTCTTGTGGCTACACCTTC.

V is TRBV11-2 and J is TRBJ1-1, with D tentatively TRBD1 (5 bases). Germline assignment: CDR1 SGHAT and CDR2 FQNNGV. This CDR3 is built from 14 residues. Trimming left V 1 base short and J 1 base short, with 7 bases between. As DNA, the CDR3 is TGTGCCAGCAGCTTAGTGGGGGGGAACACTGAAGCTTTCTTT. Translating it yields CASSLVGGNTEAFF.

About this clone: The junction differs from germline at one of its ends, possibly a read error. CDR3 sequence (DNA): TGTGCCTGGAGCTTAGGACAGACGAACACCGTATATTTT. Protein sequence: CAWSLGQTNTVYF. V is TRBV30 and J is TRBJ1-3; D may be TRBD1 (6 bases). The CDR3 is 13 residues long. CDR1 and CDR2 (germline): GTSNPN, SVGIG (reference sequence).

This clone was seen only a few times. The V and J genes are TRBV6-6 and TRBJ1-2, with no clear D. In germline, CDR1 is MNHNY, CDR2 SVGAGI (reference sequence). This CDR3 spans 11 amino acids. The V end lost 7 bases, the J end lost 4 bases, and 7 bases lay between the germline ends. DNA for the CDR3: TGTGCCAGCACTCCCGGCTATGGCTACACCTTC. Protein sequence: CASTPGYGYTF.

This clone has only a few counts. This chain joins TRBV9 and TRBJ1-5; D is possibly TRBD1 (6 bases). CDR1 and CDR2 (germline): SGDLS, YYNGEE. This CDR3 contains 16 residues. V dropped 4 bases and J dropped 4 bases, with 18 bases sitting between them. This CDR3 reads CASSHTLGGGNQPQHF. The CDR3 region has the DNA TGTGCCAGCAGCCATACCTTGGGAGGGGGGAATCAGCCCCAGCATTTT.

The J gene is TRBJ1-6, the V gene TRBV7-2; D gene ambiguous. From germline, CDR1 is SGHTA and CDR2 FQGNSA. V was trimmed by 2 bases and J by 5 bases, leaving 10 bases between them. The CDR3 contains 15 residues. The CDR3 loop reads CASSLSPGDNSPLHF. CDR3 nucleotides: TGTGCCAGCAGCTTATCCCCCGGGGATAATTCACCCCTCCACTTT.

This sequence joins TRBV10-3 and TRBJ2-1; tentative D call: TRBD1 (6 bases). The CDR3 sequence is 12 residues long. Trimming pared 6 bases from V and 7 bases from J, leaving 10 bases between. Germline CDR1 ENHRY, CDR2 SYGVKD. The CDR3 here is CAIRPTGNEQFF. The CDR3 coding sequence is TGTGCCATCAGGCCAACAGGGAATGAGCAGTTCTTC.

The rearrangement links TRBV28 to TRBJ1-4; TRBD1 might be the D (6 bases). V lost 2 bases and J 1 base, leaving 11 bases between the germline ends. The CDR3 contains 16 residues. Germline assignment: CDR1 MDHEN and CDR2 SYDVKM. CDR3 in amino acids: CASSLGGARTNEKLFF. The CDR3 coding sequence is TGTGCCAGCAGTTTAGGGGGGGCGCGAACTAATGAAAAACTGTTTTTT.

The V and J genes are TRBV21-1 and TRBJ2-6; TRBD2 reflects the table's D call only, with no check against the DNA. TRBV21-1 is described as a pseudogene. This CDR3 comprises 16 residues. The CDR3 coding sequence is TGTGCCAGCAACCCGGGTGGAGAGTCTGGGGCCAACGTCCTGACTTTC. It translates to CASNPGGESGANVLTF.

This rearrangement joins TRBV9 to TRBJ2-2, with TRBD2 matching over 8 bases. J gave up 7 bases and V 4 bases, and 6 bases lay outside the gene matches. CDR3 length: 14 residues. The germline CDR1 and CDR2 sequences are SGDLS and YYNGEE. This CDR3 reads CASSQGTSNGELFF. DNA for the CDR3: TGTGCCAGCAGCCAAGGGACTAGTAACGGGGAGCTGTTTTTT.

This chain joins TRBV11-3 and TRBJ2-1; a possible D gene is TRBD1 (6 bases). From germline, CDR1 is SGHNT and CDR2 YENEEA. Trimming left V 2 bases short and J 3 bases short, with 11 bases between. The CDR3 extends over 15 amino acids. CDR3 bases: TGTGCCAGCAGCTTAAATGGACAGCGCTACAATGAGCAGTTCTTC. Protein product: CASSLNGQRYNEQFF.

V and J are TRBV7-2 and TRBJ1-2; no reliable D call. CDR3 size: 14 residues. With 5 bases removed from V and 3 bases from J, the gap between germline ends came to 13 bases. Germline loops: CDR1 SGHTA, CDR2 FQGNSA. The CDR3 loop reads CASSPEAAYYGYTF. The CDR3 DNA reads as TGTGCCAGCAGCCCGGAGGCCGCCTACTATGGCTACACCTTC.

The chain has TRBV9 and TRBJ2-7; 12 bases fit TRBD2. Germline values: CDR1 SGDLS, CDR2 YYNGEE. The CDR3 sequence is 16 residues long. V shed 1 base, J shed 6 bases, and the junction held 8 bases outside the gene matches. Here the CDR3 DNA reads TGTGCCAGCAGCGTATGGGCTAGCGGGGGGGTTGGCGAGCAGTACTTC. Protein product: CASSVWASGGVGEQYF.